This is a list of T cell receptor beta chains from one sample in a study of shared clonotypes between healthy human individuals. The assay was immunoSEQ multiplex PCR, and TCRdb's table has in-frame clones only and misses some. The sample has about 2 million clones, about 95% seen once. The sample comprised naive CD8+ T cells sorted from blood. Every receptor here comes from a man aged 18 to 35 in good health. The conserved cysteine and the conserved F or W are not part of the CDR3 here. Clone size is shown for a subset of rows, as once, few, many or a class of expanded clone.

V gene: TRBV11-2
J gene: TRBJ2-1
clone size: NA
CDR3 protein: ASSLRPGTSLFDEQF

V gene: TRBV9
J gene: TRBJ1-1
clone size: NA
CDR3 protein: ASSLMDNLNTEAF

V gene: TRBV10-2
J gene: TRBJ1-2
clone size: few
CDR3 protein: ASSEPGTGNYGYT

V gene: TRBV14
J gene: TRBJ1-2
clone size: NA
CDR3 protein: ASSQDRGGSGYT

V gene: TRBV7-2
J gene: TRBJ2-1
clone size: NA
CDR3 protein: ASSLQGYEQF

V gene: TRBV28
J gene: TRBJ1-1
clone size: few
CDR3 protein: ASSFAGGAF

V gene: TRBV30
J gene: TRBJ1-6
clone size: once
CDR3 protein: AWSEDRGPLH

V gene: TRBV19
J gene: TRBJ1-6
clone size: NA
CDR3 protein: ASSIRDHNSPLH

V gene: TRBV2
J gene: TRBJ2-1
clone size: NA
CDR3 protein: ASSDVTGVKNEQF

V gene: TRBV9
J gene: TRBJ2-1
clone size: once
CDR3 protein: ASSVGGGRNEQF

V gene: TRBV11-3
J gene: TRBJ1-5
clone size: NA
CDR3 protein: ASSSGTGARIDQPQH

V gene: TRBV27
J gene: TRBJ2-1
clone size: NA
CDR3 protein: ASSFGAGGPNEQF

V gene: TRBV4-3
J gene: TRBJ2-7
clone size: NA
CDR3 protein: ASSQERGEGYEQY

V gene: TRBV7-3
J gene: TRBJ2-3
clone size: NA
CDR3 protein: ASSLWGSGSSTDTQY

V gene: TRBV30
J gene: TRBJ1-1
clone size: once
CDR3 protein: AWSVRWGNPEAF

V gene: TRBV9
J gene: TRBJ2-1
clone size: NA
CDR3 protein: ASSVPLDGGQNNEQF

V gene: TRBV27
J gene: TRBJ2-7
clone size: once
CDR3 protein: ASRIAGVGAYEQY

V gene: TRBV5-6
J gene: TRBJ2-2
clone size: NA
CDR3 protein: ASSLEVAGRTGELF

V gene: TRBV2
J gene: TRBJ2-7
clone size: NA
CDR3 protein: ASSEELTGISSYEQY

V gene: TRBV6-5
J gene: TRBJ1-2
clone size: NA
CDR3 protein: ASSYSNTDDYGYT

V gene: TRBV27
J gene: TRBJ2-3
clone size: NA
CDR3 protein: ASQPGQGILAQY

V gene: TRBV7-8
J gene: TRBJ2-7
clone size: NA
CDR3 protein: ASSLSRTRASYEQY

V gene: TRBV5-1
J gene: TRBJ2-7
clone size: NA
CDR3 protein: ASSLQTGAYEQY

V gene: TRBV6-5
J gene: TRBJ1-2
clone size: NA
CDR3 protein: ASSYSSQGAGYT

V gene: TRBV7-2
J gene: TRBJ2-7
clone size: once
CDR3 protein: ASSPARTSRYEQY

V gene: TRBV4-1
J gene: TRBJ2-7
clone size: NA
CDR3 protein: ASSQEDRAIRYEQY

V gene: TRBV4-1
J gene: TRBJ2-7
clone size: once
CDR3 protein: ASSQGSWGVLEQY

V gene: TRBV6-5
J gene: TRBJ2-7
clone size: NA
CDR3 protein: ASSYSAYEQY

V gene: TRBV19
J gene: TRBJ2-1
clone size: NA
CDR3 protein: ASAWDTSGYNEQF

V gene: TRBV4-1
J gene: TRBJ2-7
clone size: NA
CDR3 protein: ASSQPGLGPDEQY

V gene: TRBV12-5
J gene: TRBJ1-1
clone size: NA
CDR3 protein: ASGLTGGTEAF

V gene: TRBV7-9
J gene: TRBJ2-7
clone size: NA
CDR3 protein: ASSLDNYEQY

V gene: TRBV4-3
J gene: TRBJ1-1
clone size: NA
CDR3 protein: ASSQAAGSEAF

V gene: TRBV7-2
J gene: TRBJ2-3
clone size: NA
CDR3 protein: ASSSLAVTTDTQY

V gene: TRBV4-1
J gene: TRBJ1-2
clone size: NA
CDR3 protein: ASSFRDGTNYGYT

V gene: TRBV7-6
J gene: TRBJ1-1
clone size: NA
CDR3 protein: ASSLHGTLNTEAF

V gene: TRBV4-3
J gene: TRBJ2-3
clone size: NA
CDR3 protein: ASSLGDTQY

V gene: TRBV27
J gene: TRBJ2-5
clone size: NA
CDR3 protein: ASSSQPIRGAETQY

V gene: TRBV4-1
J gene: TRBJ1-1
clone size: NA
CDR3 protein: ASSQDPYPEAF

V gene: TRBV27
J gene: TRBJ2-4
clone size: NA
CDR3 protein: ASSFGSVTKNIQY

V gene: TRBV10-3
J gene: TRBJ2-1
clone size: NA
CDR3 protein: AISLIYSTYNEQF

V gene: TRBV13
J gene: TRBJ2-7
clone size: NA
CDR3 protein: ASSPEGGASYEQY

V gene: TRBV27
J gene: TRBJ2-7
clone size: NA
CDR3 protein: ASRPGQGETY

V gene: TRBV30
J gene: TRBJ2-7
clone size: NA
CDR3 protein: AWSVASGGFEQY

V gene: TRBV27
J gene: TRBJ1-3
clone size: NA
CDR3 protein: ASSLSGGRSSGNTIY

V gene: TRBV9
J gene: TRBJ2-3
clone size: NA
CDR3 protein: ASSIGQGEGTDTQY

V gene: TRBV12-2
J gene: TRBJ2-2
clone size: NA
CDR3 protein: ASRLTGGPGELF

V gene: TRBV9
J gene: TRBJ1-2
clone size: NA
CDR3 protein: ASSVSDNYGYT

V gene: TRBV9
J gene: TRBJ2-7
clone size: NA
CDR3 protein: ASSVGGLHEQY

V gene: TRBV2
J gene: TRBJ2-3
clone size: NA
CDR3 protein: ASSEVPSGDTDTQY

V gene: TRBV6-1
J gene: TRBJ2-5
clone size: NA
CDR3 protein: ASSDPQGVKETQY

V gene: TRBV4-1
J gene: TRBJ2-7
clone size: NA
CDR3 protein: ASSQAGQGNYEQY

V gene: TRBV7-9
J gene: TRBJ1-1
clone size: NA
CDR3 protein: ASTGGTSYTEAF

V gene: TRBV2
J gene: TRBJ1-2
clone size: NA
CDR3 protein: ASSGVEGDYT

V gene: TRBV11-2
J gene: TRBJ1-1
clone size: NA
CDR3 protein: ASSLGPGDWGGAF

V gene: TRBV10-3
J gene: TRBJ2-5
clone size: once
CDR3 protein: AISDWASQETQY

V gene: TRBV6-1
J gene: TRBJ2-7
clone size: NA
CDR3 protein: ASSDPGTVNYEQY